The sequence of this TCR beta chain was determined in a study of T-cell reconstitution after alpha-beta-depleted transplantation in children (dated by TCRdb to about 2016). For the study in its entirety: T-cell immune reconstitution after TCRalphabeta/CD19-depleted allogeneic hematopoietic cell transplantation in children was quantitatively tracked in the study by means of TCR repertoire profiling.

This clonotype was seen repeatedly, ten times or more. Its antigen is still unknown. Per-base quality was not reported, and no clone a single base away is much larger than it. Library prep was done by PCR. Instrument on record: Illumina HiSeq 2500. Molecular barcoding was employed in the preparation of TCR libraries, with unique molecular identifiers being used to normalize TCRbeta repertoire quantification. TCRdb ran its own pipeline on the public reads, namely fastp trimming at Q25 and MiXCR clone calling, and kept in-frame beta chains. A single entry per CDR3 protein holds the most common genes and DNA from its merged rows. The sample includes over 150,000 distinct CDR3 sequences, with about 7% observed a single time. Together, the top ten hold 5.5% to 6.5% of the sample. The treatment or condition label corresponds to: allogeneic hematopoietic cell transplantation with graft depleted of TCRalphabeta T cells and CD19 B cells. The children who served as transplant recipients had been given grafts of TCRalphabeta/CD19-depleted allogeneic hematopoietic cells.

Overall study outcomes, separate from this receptor: In some patients, the high TCRbeta diversity seen at day 60 was put down to recipient T cells and intrathymic progenitors that had survived conditioning. Over subsequent months, a decline in hyperexpanded clone frequencies was noted, and after one year, T-cell counts and TCRbeta diversity were mostly ascribed to newly produced T cells. Apparently early alphabetaT-cell count recovery about two months after transplant reportedly relied on only several hundred rapidly expanded clones derived from non-depleted graft cells.

This TCR was sampled from a boy between 2 and 10 years old with acute lymphoblastic leukemia, due to receive a stem cell transplant. The sequences come from PBMCs, collected before TCRalphabeta/CD19-depleted stem cell transplant.

The bases are TGTGCCAGCAGCTTAGGGGCTAGCGGGGGAACAGATACGCAGTATTTT. This gives the protein CASSLGASGGTDTQYF. The chain couples TRBV7-2 to TRBJ2-3; the junction holds 10 bases that match TRBD2. The CDR3 measures 16 amino acids from cysteine to phenylalanine. The DNA shown is the 48-base CDR3, in frame from base 1. The junction shows trimming of 1 base on V and 3 bases on J, and the gene matches do not reach 4 bases of it. CDR1 and CDR2, looked up from the germline V gene, are SGHTA and FQGNSA.